This T cell receptor (beta chain) was captured by sequencing in a study of shared clonotypes between healthy human individuals. Among the donors, all were Caucasian adults who lived in Nashville, Tennessee. Researchers ran the assay at a deep level. Profiled with immunoSEQ multiplex PCR; TCRdb holds only in-frame clones, not every one. The profile shows approximately 1.5 million clones, approximately 98.5% of them singletons. Study-level results: With few donors, the genetic and exposure-history diversity represented was limited.

CDR1 is LNHDA and CDR2 is SQIVND in the germline V gene (reference sequence). This CDR3 region has 15 residues. The J segment lost 2 bases and the V segment lost 4 bases, leaving 3 bases of the junction unmatched. Comment on this clone: Its specificity is not known.

The sample was naive CD4+ T cells sorted from blood. Subset: CD45RA+ positively selected. The sequence was collected from a man between 25 and 39 years old in good health. V is TRBV19 and J is TRBJ2-1; 9 positions agree with TRBD1. CDR3 coding DNA: TGTGCCAGTAGTAGGGACAGGGTCCCCTACAATGAGCAGTTCTTC. Its translation is CASSRDRVPYNEQFF.